The entry below gives a single T cell receptor beta chain sequence along with its context. There is no known antigen for this receptor. Qualities for individual bases were not recorded, and no much larger clone is one base off. This record belongs to a study of blood T cell repertoires in COVID-19 (dated by TCRdb to about 2020). In the study overall: The collaborator samples originated in the United States, Italy and Spain and spanned the acute and convalescent phases of COVID-19. The material from the prospective study consisted of cDNA or gDNA derived from T cells, B-cell-depleted T cells, or PBMCs. The dataset comprised deeply sampled blood TCRbeta repertoires from subjects exposed to, actively infected with, or recovered from COVID-19. The repertoires were released in a freely available public database intended as a resource for research on the immune response to SARS-CoV-2. Samples came from the ongoing ImmuneRACE study (first 160 participants) plus 1,254 subjects from 6 global collaborators. A de-identified subject ID, COVID-19 status, age in years and sex were almost always included in the sample metadata. Where available, HLA class I and class II types were obtained from metadata supplied by the sample provider rather than from assay-based typing.

The paper's findings and limits, for the study overall: The amount of clinical and demographic metadata varied by source and participant and was provided uncurated.

Whole blood was collected in K2EDTA tubes by collaborating institutions according to the institutions' own protocols. Collaborator samples were shipped for TCRbeta analysis as frozen whole blood, isolated PBMCs, or DNA extracted from either sample type. TCRbeta CDR3 regions were amplified from genomic DNA using the immunoSEQ Assay, a bias-controlled multiplex PCR. As for how the authors treated the data: The number of nucleated cells in each sample was estimated by amplification of reference gene primers within the assay. To quantify the absolute abundance of each unique TCRbeta CDR3 rearrangement, sequence reads were collapsed and filtered. For each sample, productive Simpson clonality was calculated as the square root of Simpson's diversity index over productive rearrangements. The clones in this table, taken by TCRdb from immuneACCESS, are in-frame only. Not every clone is retained; where verified, under half of the shortfall comes from an unresolved V gene, and the cause of the rest is unknown. The V and J calls and clone size are taken from that table; D and trimming were inferred from the DNA. This sample has some 200,000 clones in its table, and roughly four fifths of those were observed once. Approximately 6.2% of the sample belongs to the ten largest clones.

The cysteine opens and the phenylalanine closes a CDR3 of 14 amino acids. Only the CDR3 DNA stays, 42 bases, in frame from base 1. CDR1 and CDR2, looked up from the germline V gene (reference sequence), are SGHNT and YYREEE. Trimming takes 6 bases off V and 9 bases off J; junction bases not matched to a gene: 7. What was sequenced was peripheral blood. This receptor was taken from a middle-aged woman with acute or convalescent COVID-19. The rearrangement joined TRBV5-4 to TRBJ2-1, and TRBD1 aligns with 12 junction nucleotides. The CDR3 in this case is CASIRDRGHGEQFF. The nucleotides read TGTGCCAGCATCAGGGACAGGGGGCATGGTGAGCAGTTCTTC.